This is a list of T cell receptor beta chains from one sample in a study of CD8+ T cells in alopecia areata. Data came from immunoSEQ multiplex PCR; TCRdb stores just in-frame clones and leaves some out. Of about 190,000 clones listed, roughly three fifths were seen once; the top ten hold about 0.69%. The sequencing used CD4+ T cells sorted from blood, collected at week 4, from a patient treated with tofacitinib. Receptors were obtained from a human donor with alopecia areata. Both conserved end residues are trimmed from each CDR3. A D gene is named only where the DNA matches it firmly.

D	V	CDR3
TRBD1	TRBV29-1	SVEVWTGAREQY
NA	TRBV30	AWSIRRNEQF
NA	TRBV7-2	ASSGRDVGGIQY
TRBD1	TRBV2	ASSAGGHQPQH
TRBD2	TRBV5-1	ASSRGGSDEQY
NA	TRBV7-9	ASTTGALNYGYT
NA	TRBV28	ASKPPGAPYEQY
NA	TRBV10-3	AIRARDETQY
NA	TRBV30	AWSEESSYEQY
NA	TRBV29-1	SVAGRGKVTEAF
TRBD2	TRBV11-2	ASSLVKSGRSDTQY
NA	TRBV15	ATSGGMNTEAF
NA	TRBV15	ATSRERGVGYGYT
NA	TRBV4-3	ASSQDMKSGYT
NA	TRBV29-1	SVQTVSSYEQY
TRBD1	TRBV29-1	SVAGGRGEQF
TRBD2	TRBV7-2	ASSFQREEYEQY
NA	TRBV2	ASSEESSTGELF
NA	TRBV10-3	AISELHSSGANVLT
NA	TRBV6-6	ASSPVEGVTQY
TRBD1	TRBV29-1	SVYGPGQGNEQY
NA	TRBV4-1	ASSQVWQRDNYGYT
TRBD2	TRBV9	ASSVTGLAGPFTYEQY
NA	TRBV28	ASRPTLNEQF
NA	TRBV5-6	ASSELGGANVLT
NA	TRBV7-2	ASSKSAKSWGQDEKLF
NA	TRBV5-4	ASSHFMAEQY
NA	TRBV6-1	ASERDLQETQY
TRBD2	TRBV7-2	ASSFLRGGGSRDTQY
NA	TRBV7-2	ASSSGTPSLTQY
TRBD2	TRBV29-1	SVGPASGRAVEQY
NA	TRBV27	ASSWGGNQETQY
NA	TRBV30	AWRESGNTIY
NA	TRBV29-1	SVDSGYT
TRBD2	TRBV2	ASSSGLAGMADTQY
TRBD2	TRBV30	AWRLAGSANEQF
NA	TRBV25-1	ASSELGGYT
NA	TRBV29-1	SASPTARSEKLF
TRBD2	TRBV29-1	SVGRGGLSYEQY
TRBD1	TRBV29-1	SVPHRGVYGYT
TRBD1	TRBV29-1	SARDRISTEAF
TRBD2	TRBV7-9	ASTTSVSTDTQY